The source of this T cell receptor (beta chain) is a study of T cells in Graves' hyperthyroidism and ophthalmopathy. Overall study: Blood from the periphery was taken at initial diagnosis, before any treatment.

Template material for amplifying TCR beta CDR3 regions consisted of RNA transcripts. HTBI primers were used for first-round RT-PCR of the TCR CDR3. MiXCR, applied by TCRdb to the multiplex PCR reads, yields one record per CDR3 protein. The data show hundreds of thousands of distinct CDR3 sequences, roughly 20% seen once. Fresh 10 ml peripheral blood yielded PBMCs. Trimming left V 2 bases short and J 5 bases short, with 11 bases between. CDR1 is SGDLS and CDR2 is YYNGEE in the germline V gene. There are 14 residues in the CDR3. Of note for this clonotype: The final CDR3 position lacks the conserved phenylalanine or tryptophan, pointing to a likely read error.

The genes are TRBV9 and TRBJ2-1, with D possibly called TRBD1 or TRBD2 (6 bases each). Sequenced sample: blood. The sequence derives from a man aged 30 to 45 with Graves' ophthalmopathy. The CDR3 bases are TGTGCCAGCAGCGTGGGGGGCCTAAACAATGAGCAGTTCTAC. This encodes CASSVGGLNNEQFY.